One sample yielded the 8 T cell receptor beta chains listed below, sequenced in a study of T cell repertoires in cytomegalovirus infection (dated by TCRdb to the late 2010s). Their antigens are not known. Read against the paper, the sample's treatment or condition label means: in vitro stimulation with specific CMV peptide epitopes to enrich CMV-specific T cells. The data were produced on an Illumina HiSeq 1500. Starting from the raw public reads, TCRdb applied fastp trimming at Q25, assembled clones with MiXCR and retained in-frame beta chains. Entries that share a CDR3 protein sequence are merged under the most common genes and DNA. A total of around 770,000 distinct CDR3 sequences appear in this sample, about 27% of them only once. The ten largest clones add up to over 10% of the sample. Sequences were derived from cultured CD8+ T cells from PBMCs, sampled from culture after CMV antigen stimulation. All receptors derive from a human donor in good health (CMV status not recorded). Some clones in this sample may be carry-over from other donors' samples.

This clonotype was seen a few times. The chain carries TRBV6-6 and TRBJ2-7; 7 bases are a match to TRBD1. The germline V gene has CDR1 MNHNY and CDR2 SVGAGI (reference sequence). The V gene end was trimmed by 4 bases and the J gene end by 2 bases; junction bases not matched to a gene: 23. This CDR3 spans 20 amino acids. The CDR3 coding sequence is TGTGCCAGCAGTTCCCTAATAGCTCACTCGGACAGGCCATCGCCCTACGAGCAGTACGTC. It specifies CASSSLIAHSDRPSPYEQYV.

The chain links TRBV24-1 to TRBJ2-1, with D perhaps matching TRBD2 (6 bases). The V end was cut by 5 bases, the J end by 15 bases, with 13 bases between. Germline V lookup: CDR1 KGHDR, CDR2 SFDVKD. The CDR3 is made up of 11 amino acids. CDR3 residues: CATSAPGVVFF. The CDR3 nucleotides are TGTGCCACCAGTGCGCCGGGGGTCGTGTTCTTC.

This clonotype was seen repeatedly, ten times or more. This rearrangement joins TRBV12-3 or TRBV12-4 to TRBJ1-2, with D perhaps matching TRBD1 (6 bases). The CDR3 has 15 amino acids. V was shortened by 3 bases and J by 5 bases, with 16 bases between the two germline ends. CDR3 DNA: TGTGCCAGCAGTTTTGGGACACCATCCGTTTATGGCTACACCTTC. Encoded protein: CASSFGTPSVYGYTF.

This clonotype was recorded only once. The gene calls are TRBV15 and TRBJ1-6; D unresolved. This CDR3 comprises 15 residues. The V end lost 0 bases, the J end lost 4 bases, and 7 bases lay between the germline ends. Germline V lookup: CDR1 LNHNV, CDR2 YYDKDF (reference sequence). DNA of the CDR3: TGTGCCACCAGCAGAGAGGGCTCATATAATTCACCCCTCCACTTT. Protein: CATSREGSYNSPLHF.

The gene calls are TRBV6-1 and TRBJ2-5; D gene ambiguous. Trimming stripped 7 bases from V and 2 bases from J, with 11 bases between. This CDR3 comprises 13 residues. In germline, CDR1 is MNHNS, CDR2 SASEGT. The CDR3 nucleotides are TGTGCCAGCATCCCGTGGGTTCAAGAGACCCAGTACTTC. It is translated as CASIPWVQETQYF.

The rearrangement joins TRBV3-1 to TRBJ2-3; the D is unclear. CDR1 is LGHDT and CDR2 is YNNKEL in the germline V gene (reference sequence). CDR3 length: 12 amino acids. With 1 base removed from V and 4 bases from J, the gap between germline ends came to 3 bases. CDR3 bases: TGTGCCAGCAGCCAAGCCCCAGATACGCAGTATTTT. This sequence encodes CASSQAPDTQYF.

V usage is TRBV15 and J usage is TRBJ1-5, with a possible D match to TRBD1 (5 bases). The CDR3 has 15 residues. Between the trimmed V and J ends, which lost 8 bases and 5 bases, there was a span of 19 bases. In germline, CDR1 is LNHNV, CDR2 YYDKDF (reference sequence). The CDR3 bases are TGTGCCACCCGAACGGGGACGGATGATTATCAGCCCCAGCATTTT. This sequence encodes CATRTGTDDYQPQHF.

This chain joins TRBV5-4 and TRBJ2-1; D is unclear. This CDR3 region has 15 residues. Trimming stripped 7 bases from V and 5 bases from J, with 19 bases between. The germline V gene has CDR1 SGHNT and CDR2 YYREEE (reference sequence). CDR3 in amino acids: CASGITPWSNNEQFF. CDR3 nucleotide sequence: TGTGCCAGCGGTATTACCCCTTGGAGTAACAATGAGCAGTTCTTC. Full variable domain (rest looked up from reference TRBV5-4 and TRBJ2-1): ETGVTQSPTHLIKTRGQQVTLRCSSQSGHNTVSWYQQALGQGPQFIFQYYREEENGRGNFPPRFSGLQFPNYSSELNVNALELDDSALYLCASGITPWSNNEQFFGPGTRLTVL.